The T cell receptor (beta chain) described here comes from a study of blood T cells in healthy people across ages. V shed 1 base and J shed 11 bases, with 9 bases lying between them. The CDR3 extends over 11 amino acids. CDR1 is SEHNR, CDR2 FQNEAQ, per germline (reference sequence). Next came a second PCR, run for about 7 to 12 cycles, which used a sample-barcoded 5' primer along with a J-beta primer mix. TCRdb used MiXCR to reprocess the 5' RACE reads, holding one entry per CDR3 protein. The sample has roughly 1,500,000 distinct CDR3 sequences; around 42% are singletons. The chain employs TRBV7-9 and TRBJ2-7; D may be TRBD1 or TRBD2 (5 bases each). Input material: blood. The TCR was taken from a young woman in good health. The CDR3 spells CASSLVGREYF. CDR3 sequence (DNA): TGTGCCAGCAGCTTAGTGGGACGGGAGTACTTC.